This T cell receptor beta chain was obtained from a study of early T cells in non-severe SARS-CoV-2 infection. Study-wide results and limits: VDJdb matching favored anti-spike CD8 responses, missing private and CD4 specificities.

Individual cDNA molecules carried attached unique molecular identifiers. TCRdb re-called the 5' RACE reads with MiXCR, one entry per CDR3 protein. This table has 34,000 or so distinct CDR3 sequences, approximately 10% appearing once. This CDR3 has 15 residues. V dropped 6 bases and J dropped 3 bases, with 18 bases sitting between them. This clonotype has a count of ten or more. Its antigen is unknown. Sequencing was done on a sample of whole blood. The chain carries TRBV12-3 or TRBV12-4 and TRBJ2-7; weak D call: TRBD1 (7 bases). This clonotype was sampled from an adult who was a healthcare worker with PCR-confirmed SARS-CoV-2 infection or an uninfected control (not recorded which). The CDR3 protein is CASRVAGGTNYEQYF. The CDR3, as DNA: TGTGCCAGCAGGGTAGCAGGGGGGACCAACTACGAGCAGTACTTC.